Listed below are T cell receptor beta chains from one sample, sequenced in a study of breast tumors, draining lymph nodes, adjacent tissues. A single record per CDR3 protein comes from TCRdb applying MiXCR to the multiplex PCR reads. Counted here are about 170,000 distinct CDR3 sequences, approximately 30% occurring once; the ten biggest clones make up around 3.5%. Sequencing was performed on axillary lymph node tissue. The source is a female donor with breast cancer. Some clones in this sample may be carry-over from other donors' samples. Both conserved end residues are part of each CDR3. D genes are given only for firm matches. Clone size is not always given. Where it is, it says once, few, many or a class for expanded clones.

size	D	J	V	DNA	CDR3
.	.	TRBJ2-1	TRBV24-1	TGTGCCACCAGTGATCCACAGGGACAATATACAGATACGCAGTTCTTC	CATSDPQGQYTDTQFF
.	TRBD1	TRBJ1-3	TRBV15	TGTGCCACCAGGGAGACAGGGTCTGGGGACACCATATATTTT	CATRETGSGDTIYF
.	.	TRBJ1-5	TRBV4-3	TGCGCCAGCAGCCAAGGCCCGACGGCAACTAATGGCAATCAGCCCCAGCATTTT	CASSQGPTATNGNQPQHF
many	.	TRBJ1-4	TRBV7-9	TGTGCCAGCAACCTAGGGGGGGCCGGGTCTAATGAAAAACTGTTTTTT	CASNLGGAGSNEKLFF
.	.	TRBJ2-7	TRBV7-6	TGTGCCAGCAGCTTAGCGGGGGGACTGGTGGAGCAGTACTTC	CASSLAGGLVEQYF
few	.	TRBJ1-5	TRBV5-5	TGTGCCAGCAGCCCACTCGGGGCCAATAGCAATCAGCCCCAGCATTTT	CASSPLGANSNQPQHF
many	TRBD2	TRBJ2-1	TRBV24-1	TGTGCCACCAGTGAGACTAGCGGGAGGCCCCGACCCCCTGGCGAGCAGTTCTTC	CATSETSGRPRPPGEQFF
.	TRBD2	TRBJ2-3	TRBV7-6	TGTGCCAGCAGCTGGTCTAGCGGGACAGCCCTTTCCCTTACGCAGTATTTT	CASSWSSGTALSLTQYF
.	.	TRBJ1-2	TRBV20-1	TGCAGTGCTAGAGAGGACCCAAGGGAAGGTAACGGCTACACCTTC	CSAREDPREGNGYTF
many	.	TRBJ2-1	TRBV10-1	TGCGCCAGCAGTGAGTCTATGGGGAGAAACAATGAGCAGTTCTTC	CASSESMGRNNEQFF
.	.	TRBJ1-1	TRBV24-1	TGTGCCACCAGTGATTTGGGGGAGACTGAAGCTTTCTTT	CATSDLGETEAFF
.	.	TRBJ1-5	TRBV24-1	TGTGCCACCAGTGAGGCAAGGGAAGCAAATCAGCCCCAGCATTTT	CATSEAREANQPQHF
many	.	TRBJ1-3	TRBV5-1	TGCGCCAGCAGCCCCCTCGGAACGGGTGTTATTGGAAACACCATATATTTT	CASSPLGTGVIGNTIYF
many	TRBD1	TRBJ1-5	TRBV20-1	TGCAGTGCCATACAGGGGTTCCAGCCCCAGCATTTT	CSAIQGFQPQHF
.	.	TRBJ1-1	TRBV14	TGTGCCAGCAGCCAAGCTAAACAGGGAGAGAGCAGGGTGAACACTGAAGCTTTCTTT	CASSQAKQGESRVNTEAFF
many	.	TRBJ1-3	TRBV5-1	TGCGCCAGCAGCTTGGGAGGTAGTACTGGAAACACCATATATTTT	CASSLGGSTGNTIYF
.	.	TRBJ2-7	TRBV11-2	TGTGCCAGCCGCTTACCCCAGTACGAGCAGTACTTC	CASRLPQYEQYF
once	TRBD2	TRBJ2-3	TRBV20-1	TGCAGTGCTAACTACGGGGGTGGCGGGGGACCGGGGGATACGCAGTATTTT	CSANYGGGGGPGDTQYF
many	.	TRBJ2-3	TRBV19	TGTGCCAGTAGTATAGGACAGCCAGATACGCAGTATTTT	CASSIGQPDTQYF
many	.	TRBJ2-1	TRBV29-1	TGCAGCGTTGAACTTGCCAGGGGCCACAATGAGCAGTTCTTC	CSVELARGHNEQFF
.	.	TRBJ2-5	TRBV5-4	TGTGCCAGCAGCCCCTTGCTGGCCTTCGGGACCCAGTACTTC	CASSPLLAFGTQYF
.	TRBD2	TRBJ2-1	TRBV27	TGTGCCAGCAGTTTCCGACTAGCGGGAGGGATTTTCGAGCAGTTCTTC	CASSFRLAGGIFEQFF
many	.	TRBJ2-4	TRBV12-3/TRBV12-4	TGTGCCAGCAGTTTAGATCCTGGACTGATTCAGTACTTC	CASSLDPGLIQYF
.	TRBD1	TRBJ1-5	TRBV7-9	TGTGCCAGCAGCCCCGGCGGGACAGGGGAGTTCAATCAGCCCCAGCATTTT	CASSPGGTGEFNQPQHF
many	.	TRBJ2-1	TRBV29-1	TGCAGCGGCTCCAGGGTGGACAATGAGCAGTTCTTC	CSGSRVDNEQFF
many	TRBD2	TRBJ2-7	TRBV5-8	TGTGCCAGCAGCTTGCGGGGGGGAGGCCACGAGCAGTACTTC	CASSLRGGGHEQYF
many	.	TRBJ2-7	TRBV7-2	TGTGCCAGCAGCCGATACGTCTCTGAGTACGAGCAGTACTTC	CASSRYVSEYEQYF
many	.	TRBJ2-5	TRBV28	TGTGCCAGCAGTTCCCCGTCGGTACAAGAGACCCAGTACTTC	CASSSPSVQETQYF
.	TRBD2	TRBJ2-5	TRBV11-2	TGTGCCAGCAGCCCAATAGCGGGGGGGCCGCGGCGCCGGGAGACCCAGTACTTC	CASSPIAGGPRRRETQYF
many	TRBD1	TRBJ1-2	TRBV27	TGTGCCAGCAGTTACCTGCGACAGGGGGCTGGCTACACCTTC	CASSYLRQGAGYTF
few	TRBD1	TRBJ1-4	TRBV18	TGTGCCAGCTCATTCGACAGGGTGGATGAAAAACTGTTTTTT	CASSFDRVDEKLFF
many	.	TRBJ2-5	TRBV14	TGTGCCAGCAGCCTTAGGGGGAAGCAAGAGACCCAGTACTTC	CASSLRGKQETQYF
few	.	TRBJ1-5	TRBV28	TGTGCCAGCAGGCAAGGGGGAGGGGCGGGTCAGCCCCAGCATTTT	CASRQGGGAGQPQHF
.	.	TRBJ2-5	TRBV14	TGTGCCAGCAGACAAGAGGCGGGGCTCGGGGGCCGTGACCAAGAGACCCAGTACTTC	CASRQEAGLGGRDQETQYF
many	.	TRBJ2-1	TRBV12-3/TRBV12-4	TGTGCCAGCAGCGGACAGTCGCAGTTCTTC	CASSGQSQFF
once	.	TRBJ1-5	TRBV6-2/TRBV6-3	TGTGCCAACAGCCACAGGGGCAATCAGCCCCAGCATTTT	CANSHRGNQPQHF
many	.	TRBJ2-2	TRBV20-1	TGCAGTGCTACTGGGACGTCCCCTGCGAACACCGGGGAGCTGTTTTTT	CSATGTSPANTGELFF
many	.	TRBJ2-3	TRBV14	TGTGCCAGCAGCCCGGAGGGGGTCCGGGGGCATACGCAGTATTTT	CASSPEGVRGHTQYF
.	.	TRBJ1-1	TRBV18	TGTGCCAGCTCACCAAGTACACCCACCGGTCGGGACACTGAAGCTTTCTTT	CASSPSTPTGRDTEAFF